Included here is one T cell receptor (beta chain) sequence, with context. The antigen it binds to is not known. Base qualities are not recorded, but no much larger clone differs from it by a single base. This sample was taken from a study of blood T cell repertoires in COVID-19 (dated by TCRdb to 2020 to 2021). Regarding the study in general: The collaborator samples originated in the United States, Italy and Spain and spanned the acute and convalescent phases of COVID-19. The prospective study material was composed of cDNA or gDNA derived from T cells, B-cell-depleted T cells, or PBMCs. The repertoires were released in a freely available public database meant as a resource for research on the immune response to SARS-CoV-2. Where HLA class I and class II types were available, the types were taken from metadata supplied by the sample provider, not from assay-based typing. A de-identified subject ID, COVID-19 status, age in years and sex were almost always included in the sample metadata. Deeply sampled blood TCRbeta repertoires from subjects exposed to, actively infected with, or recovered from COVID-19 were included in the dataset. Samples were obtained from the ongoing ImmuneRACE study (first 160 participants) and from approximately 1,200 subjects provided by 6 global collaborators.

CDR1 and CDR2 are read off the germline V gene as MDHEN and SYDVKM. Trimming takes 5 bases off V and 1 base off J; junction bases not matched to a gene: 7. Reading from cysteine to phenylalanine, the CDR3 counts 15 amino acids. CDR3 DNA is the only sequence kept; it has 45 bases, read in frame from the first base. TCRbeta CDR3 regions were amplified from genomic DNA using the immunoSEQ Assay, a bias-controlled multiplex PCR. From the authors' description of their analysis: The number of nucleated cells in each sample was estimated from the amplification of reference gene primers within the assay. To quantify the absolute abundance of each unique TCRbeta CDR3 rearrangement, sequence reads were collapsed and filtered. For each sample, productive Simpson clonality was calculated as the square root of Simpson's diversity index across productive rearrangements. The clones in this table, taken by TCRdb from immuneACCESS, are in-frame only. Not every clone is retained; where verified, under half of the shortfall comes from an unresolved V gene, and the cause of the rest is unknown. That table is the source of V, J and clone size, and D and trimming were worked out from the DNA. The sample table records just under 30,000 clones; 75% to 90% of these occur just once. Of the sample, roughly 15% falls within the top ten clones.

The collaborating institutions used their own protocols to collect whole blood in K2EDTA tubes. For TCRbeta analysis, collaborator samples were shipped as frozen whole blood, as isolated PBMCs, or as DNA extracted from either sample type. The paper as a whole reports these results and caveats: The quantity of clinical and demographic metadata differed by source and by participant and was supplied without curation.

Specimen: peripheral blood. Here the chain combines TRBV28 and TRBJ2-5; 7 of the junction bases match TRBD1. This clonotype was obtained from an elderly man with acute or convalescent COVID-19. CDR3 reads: CASSPETGSQETQYF. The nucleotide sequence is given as TGTGCCAGCAGTCCGGAGACAGGGAGCCAAGAGACCCAGTACTTC.